These 14 T cell receptor beta chains were all obtained from the same sample, sequenced in a study of shared clonotypes between healthy human individuals. The naive CD8 population came from CD45RO-negative cells selected for CCR7, without terminally differentiated effector memory CD45RA+ cells. Data came from immunoSEQ multiplex PCR; TCRdb stores just in-frame clones and leaves some out. This table holds some 2.1 million clones, 93% found once. Sequencing was performed on naive CD8+ T cells from PBMCs. These TCRs come from a young man in good health. Some clones in this sample may be carry-over from other donors' samples.

CDR3 protein: CSVGSHEQYF. CDR3 DNA: TGCAGCGTGGGGAGCCACGAGCAGTACTTC. The gene calls are TRBV29-1 and TRBJ2-7; D may be TRBD2 (5 bases). The CDR3 is 10 amino acids. Germline lookup yields CDR1 SQVTM and CDR2 ANQGSEA. V shed 6 bases and J shed 5 bases, with 8 bases lying between them.

The J gene is TRBJ2-1, the V gene TRBV28; TRBD1 matches at 11 bases. CDR3 length: 16 residues. In germline, CDR1 is MDHEN, CDR2 SYDVKM. V was pared by 7 bases and J by 2 bases, with 7 bases of the junction left unmatched. The CDR3 here is CASTRGDRGTYNEQFF. The CDR3 DNA sequence: TGTGCCAGCACCCGAGGGGACAGGGGGACCTACAATGAGCAGTTCTTC.

This rearrangement joins TRBV4-3 to TRBJ2-7, with 7 bases identical to TRBD1. The CDR3 is made up of 14 amino acids. The junction had 5 bases not matched to a gene; V was cut back by 0 bases and J by 6 bases. CDR1 LGHNA and CDR2 YSLEER come from the germline V gene. CDR3 in amino acids: CASSQEPGGSEQYF. The CDR3 DNA reads TGCGCCAGCAGCCAAGAACCAGGGGGTAGCGAGCAGTACTTC.

The chain links TRBV10-3 to TRBJ1-2, with TRBD1 as a possible D gene (5 bases). From germline, CDR1 is ENHRY and CDR2 SYGVKD. The CDR3 sequence is 16 residues long. The ends were cut back, 0 bases at V and 3 bases at J, with 14 bases in the middle. The CDR3 nucleotides are TGTGCCATCAGTGAGTCCCCCCAGGGAGTCGACTATGGCTACACCTTC. As protein: CAISESPQGVDYGYTF.

With regard to this clone: Within the sample, other DNA sequences also encode this same CDR3. This sequence joins TRBV7-9 and TRBJ2-3; D ambiguous. CDR1 and CDR2 (germline): SEHNR, FQNEAQ (reference sequence). The germline V and J ends were trimmed by 5 bases and 6 bases, with 6 bases remaining between them. The CDR3 runs 11 residues. For the CDR3, the DNA is TGTGCCAGCAGCCTCTTGGATACGCAGTATTTT. Translated: CASSLLDTQYF.

This chain joins TRBV18 and TRBJ1-1; D is ambiguous. Trimming left V 0 bases short and J 6 bases short, with 11 bases between. There are 14 residues in the CDR3. CDR1 is KGHSH and CDR2 is LQKENI in the germline V gene. The CDR3 DNA is TGTGCCAGCTCACCACCGATGAACGGGGCTGAAGCTTTCTTT. Amino acids: CASSPPMNGAEAFF.

This chain uses TRBV7-6 with TRBJ1-2; 8 positions match TRBD1. Germline V lookup: CDR1 SGHVS, CDR2 FNYEAQ. The CDR3 totals 17 residues. Trimming removed 1 base from V and 0 bases from J; junction bases left unmatched: 7. The CDR3 sequence is CASSLGDRWQTNYGYTF. CDR3 DNA: TGTGCCAGCAGCTTAGGGGACAGGTGGCAGACTAACTATGGCTACACCTTC.

V gene TRBV4-1 combines with J gene TRBJ2-2; no clear D. The CDR3 consists of 18 residues. Germline V gene lookup returns CDR1 MGHRA and CDR2 YSYEKL. V was trimmed by 4 bases and J by 6 bases, leaving 24 bases between them. Here the CDR3 DNA reads TGCGCCAGCAGCCCCCATCCCCCAGTAACTATCTTCCCCGGGGAGCTGTTTTTT. It yields the protein CASSPHPPVTIFPGELFF.

This sequence joins TRBV2 and TRBJ1-4; D gene uncertain. V was cut by 1 base and J by 5 bases, with 11 bases left in between. Per the germline V gene, CDR1 is SNHLY and CDR2 is FYNNEI. The CDR3 loop spans 15 amino acids. This CDR3 reads CASSEGSYGNEKLFF. For the CDR3, the DNA is TGTGCCAGCAGTGAAGGGTCGTACGGAAATGAAAAACTGTTTTTT.

V usage is TRBV7-8 and J usage is TRBJ2-1; TRBD1 might be the D (6 bases). Trimming cost V 9 bases and J 7 bases, with 28 bases left between them. Germline V gene lookup returns CDR1 SGHVS and CDR2 FQNEAQ. The CDR3 has 17 amino acids. For the CDR3, the DNA is TGTGCCAGTAACTTCCCATCTATGACAGGTTTTACAAATGAGCAGTTCTTC. It encodes CASNFPSMTGFTNEQFF.

This chain connects TRBV28 to TRBJ1-2; D possibly corresponds to TRBD1 (5 bases). CDR1 is MDHEN, CDR2 SYDVKM, per germline. Trimming took off 3 bases at V and 4 bases at J, with 21 bases between the two ends. This CDR3 contains 17 residues. The DNA for the CDR3 is TGTGCCAGCAGTTTGAGCGTATGGGACGAACATTTCTATGGCTACACCTTC. Translating gives CASSLSVWDEHFYGYTF.

In this sample, this clone turned up once. This sequence joins TRBV6-5 and TRBJ2-1; TRBD2 might be the D (5 bases). V lost 2 bases to trimming and J lost 7 bases, with 15 bases between them. The CDR3 sequence is 15 residues long. CDR1 and CDR2 from the germline V gene are MNHEY and SVGAGI. The CDR3 loop reads CASSYTPRGPNEQFF. The CDR3 nucleotides are TGTGCCAGCAGTTACACCCCGCGAGGGCCGAATGAGCAGTTCTTC.

V and J are TRBV27 and TRBJ1-1; 11 bases map to TRBD1. The CDR3 loop spans 14 amino acids. Germline values: CDR1 MNHEY, CDR2 SMNVEV (reference sequence). The ends lost 6 bases at V and 6 bases at J; junction bases unmatched: 6. CDR3 residues: CASSWTGGVAEAFF. Here the CDR3 DNA reads TGTGCCAGCAGCTGGACAGGGGGCGTTGCTGAAGCTTTCTTT.

The gene calls are TRBV4-1 and TRBJ1-2; the D gene is possibly TRBD1 (5 bases). Trimming shortened V by 4 bases and J by 3 bases, and 12 bases separated the two germline ends. The germline V gene has CDR1 MGHRA and CDR2 YSYEKL. The CDR3 extends over 14 amino acids. CDR3 protein: CASSPLGGDYGYTF. The CDR3 nucleotides read TGCGCCAGCAGCCCGCTGGGGGGGGACTATGGCTACACCTTC.